These 29 T cell receptor beta chains originate from one sample sequenced in a study of CD8+ T cells in alopecia areata. It was cDNA, reverse transcribed from extracted RNA, that served as the sequencing template. Assay used: immunoSEQ multiplex PCR; TCRdb lists only in-frame clones, some missing. The sample has more than 200,000 clones, around 65% seen once. Treatment given: oral pan-JAK inhibitor, 5-10 mg twice daily. This sample comprised CD4+ T cells sorted from blood, obtained at week 4, from a patient treated with tofacitinib. These receptors all come from a human donor with alopecia areata.

This clone was seen a handful of times. The rearrangement uses TRBV10-3 and TRBJ1-1; D ambiguous. Trimming stripped 3 bases from V and 0 bases from J, with 8 bases between. The germline gives CDR1 ENHRY, CDR2 SYGVKD. CDR3 length equals 14 residues. The CDR3 DNA follows: TGTGCCATCAGTGACAACGGACTGAACACTGAAGCTTTCTTT. The encoded protein is CAISDNGLNTEAFF.

The rearrangement joins TRBV9 to TRBJ1-6; D gene ambiguous. V lost 4 bases, J lost 9 bases, and 29 bases lay in between. CDR1 and CDR2 from the germline V gene are SGDLS and YYNGEE. The CDR3 loop spans 19 amino acids. CDR3 region: CASSYSSGVLRGTSSPLHF. CDR3 DNA: TGTGCCAGCAGCTATAGTTCCGGCGTCCTTAGAGGTACTAGTTCACCCCTCCACTTT.

This clone showed up just a few times. The rearrangement uses TRBV29-1 and TRBJ2-1, with 9 bases matching TRBD1. The J segment lost 2 bases and the V segment lost 4 bases, leaving 3 bases of the junction unmatched. This CDR3 region has 14 residues. Germline CDR1 reads SQVTM; CDR2 reads ANQGSEA. CDR3 in DNA: TGCAGCGTTGCACAGGGGGCAACCTACAATGAGCAGTTCTTC. Translation: CSVAQGATYNEQFF.

The CDR3 bases are TGCAGCGTAAGGGCAGGTACGAACACTGAAGCTTTCTTT. Translated, it gives CSVRAGTNTEAFF. The chain employs TRBV29-1 and TRBJ1-1; D uncertain. The CDR3 covers 13 residues. Germline V gives CDR1 SQVTM, CDR2 ANQGSEA. V gave up 6 bases and J gave up 1 base, with 12 bases separating them.

This chain uses TRBV4-1 with TRBJ1-6, with D tentatively TRBD1 (5 bases). The CDR3 runs to 16 residues. Germline lookup yields CDR1 MGHRA and CDR2 YSYEKL. The V gene lost 1 base and the J gene lost 8 bases, with 15 bases spanning the gap. The CDR3 DNA reads TGCGCCAGCAGCCAAGTTGTGGGGCCATATCATTCACCCCTCCACTTT. Encoded protein: CASSQVVGPYHSPLHF.

CDR3 in amino acids: CASSLKRTGFNSPLHF. CDR3 in DNA: TGTGCCAGCAGCTTAAAGAGGACAGGGTTTAATTCACCCCTCCACTTT. This chain connects TRBV7-2 to TRBJ1-6; 8 positions agree with TRBD1. Looked up from germline, CDR1 is SGHTA and CDR2 is FQGNSA. The CDR3 runs 16 residues. V shed 2 bases and J 6 bases; nucleotides not matched to a gene: 6. The variable domain in full, completed from reference TRBV7-2 and TRBJ1-6, reads GAGVSQSPSNKVTEKGKDVELRCDPISGHTALYWYRQSLGQGLEFLIYFQGNSAPDKSGLPSDRFSAERTGGSVSTLTIQRTQQEDSAVYLCASSLKRTGFNSPLHFGNGTRLTVT.

The sample holds a few counts of this clone. The chain recombines TRBV30 with TRBJ1-5; D remains ambiguous. The CDR3 is 13 amino acids. Germline CDR1 and CDR2: GTSNPN and SVGIG (reference sequence). Trimming took off 2 bases at V and 7 bases at J, with 12 bases between the two ends. In DNA, the CDR3 is TGTGCCTGGAGTCATGGACTGAGGCAGCCCCAGCATTTT. It translates to CAWSHGLRQPQHF.

The chain couples TRBV29-1 to TRBJ1-1; 8 bases map to TRBD1. CDR1 and CDR2 from the germline V gene are SQVTM and ANQGSEA. CDR3 length: 13 amino acids. The junction had 5 bases not matched to a gene; V was cut back by 7 bases and J by 1 base. The CDR3 here is CSGYQGANTEAFF. CDR3 in DNA: TGCAGCGGATATCAGGGGGCGAACACTGAAGCTTTCTTT.

V usage is TRBV7-9 and J usage is TRBJ1-2; 11 nucleotides line up with TRBD1. CDR1 and CDR2 from the germline V gene are SEHNR and FQNEAQ (reference sequence). CDR3 length: 16 amino acids. After removal of 5 bases from V and 4 bases from J, the junction contained 9 bases not matched to a gene. CDR3 in DNA: TGTGCCAGCAGCCACGACTCCGGGACAGGGGGCTATGGCTACACCTTC. This gives the protein CASSHDSGTGGYGYTF. Looking up the rest from reference TRBV7-9 and TRBJ1-2 gives the full variable domain: DTGVSQNPRHKITKRGQNVTFRCDPISEHNRLYWYRQTLGQGPEFLTYFQNEAQLEKSRLLSDRFSAERPKGSFSTLEIQRTEQGDSAMYLCASSHDSGTGGYGYTFGSGTRLTVV.

The CDR3 region is CASSASLIVDEQFF. CDR3 coding DNA: TGTGCCAGCAGTGCGAGTCTCATAGTCGATGAGCAGTTCTTC. The chain couples TRBV6-5 to TRBJ2-1; D gene unclear. Germline V gene data show CDR1 as MNHEY and CDR2 as SVGAGI. The CDR3 is made up of 14 amino acids. V dropped 5 bases and J dropped 8 bases, with 16 bases sitting between them.

The J gene is TRBJ2-3, the V gene TRBV6-1; D unresolved. The CDR3 totals 17 residues. The V and J ends lost 4 bases and 1 base respectively, with 18 bases between them. Germline CDR1 MNHNS, CDR2 SASEGT. CDR3 residues: CASSVSTPSARTDTQYF. CDR3 coding DNA: TGTGCCAGCAGTGTATCGACCCCCAGCGCTCGCACAGATACGCAGTATTTT.

The V gene is TRBV5-1, the J gene TRBJ1-5; D uncertain. Germline V gene lookup returns CDR1 SGHRS and CDR2 YFSETQ. The germline V and J ends were trimmed by 4 bases and 1 base, with 12 bases remaining between them. The CDR3 loop spans 15 amino acids. The CDR3 sequence is CASSPDAGSNQPQHF. CDR3 in DNA: TGCGCCAGCAGCCCGGATGCGGGGAGCAATCAGCCCCAGCATTTT.

The V call is TRBV5-1, the J call TRBJ2-7; 12 bases are a match to TRBD1. Trimming removed 4 bases from V and 4 bases from J; junction bases left unmatched: 12. The CDR3 is 17 amino acids. From germline, CDR1 is SGHRS and CDR2 YFSETQ. This chain's CDR3 is CASSRGTGGDLGYEQYF. The CDR3 DNA is TGCGCCAGCAGCCGAGGGACAGGGGGCGACCTTGGTTACGAGCAGTACTTC. The complete variable domain, with remaining parts taken from reference TRBV5-1 and TRBJ2-7, reads KAGVTQTPRYLIKTRGQQVTLSCSPISGHRSVSWYQQTPGQGLQFLFEYFSETQRNKGNFPGRFSGRQFSNSRSEMNVSTLELGDSALYLCASSRGTGGDLGYEQYFGPGTRLTVT.

This clone was recorded a few times. This rearrangement joins TRBV9 to TRBJ1-3; D uncertain. Trimming removed 0 bases from V and 2 bases from J, with 9 bases in between. The CDR3 extends over 15 amino acids. Germline V gene lookup returns CDR1 SGDLS and CDR2 YYNGEE. CDR3 in DNA: TGTGCCAGCAGCGTAGACGCAGGTGCTGGAAACACCATATATTTT. Residues: CASSVDAGAGNTIYF. Complete variable domain (other parts from reference TRBV9 and TRBJ1-3): DSGVTQTPKHLITATGQRVTLRCSPRSGDLSVYWYQQSLDQGLQFLIQYYNGEERAKGNILERFSAQQFPDLHSELNLSSLELGDSALYFCASSVDAGAGNTIYFGEGSWLTVV.

This clone appeared a single time. J is TRBJ1-1 and V is TRBV5-1; D gene uncertain. In germline, CDR1 is SGHRS, CDR2 YFSETQ. V was trimmed by 1 base and J by 8 bases, leaving 9 bases between them. There are 12 residues in the CDR3. The CDR3: CASSLSGNEAFF. The CDR3 DNA follows: TGCGCCAGCAGCTTGAGCGGAAACGAAGCTTTCTTT. Looking up the rest from reference TRBV5-1 and TRBJ1-1 gives the full variable domain: KAGVTQTPRYLIKTRGQQVTLSCSPISGHRSVSWYQQTPGQGLQFLFEYFSETQRNKGNFPGRFSGRQFSNSRSEMNVSTLELGDSALYLCASSLSGNEAFFGQGTRLTVV.

The chain couples TRBV27 to TRBJ2-7; tentatively, D is TRBD1 or TRBD2 (6 bases each). CDR3 length: 13 amino acids. Trimming stripped 4 bases from V and 3 bases from J, with 10 bases between. The germline CDR1 and CDR2 sequences are MNHEY and SMNVEV (reference sequence). The CDR3 here is CASSSGDNYEQYF. For the CDR3, the DNA is TGTGCCAGCAGTTCGGGGGACAACTACGAGCAGTACTTC.

The table lists this clone with a count of one. V usage is TRBV5-1 and J usage is TRBJ2-1, with D maybe TRBD1 (5 bases). The CDR3 extends over 14 amino acids. Trimming shortened V by 2 bases and J by 1 base, and 7 bases separated the two germline ends. The germline gives CDR1 SGHRS, CDR2 YFSETQ. The CDR3 here is CASSLPGSYNEQFF. CDR3 DNA sequence: TGCGCCAGCAGCTTACCAGGGTCCTACAATGAGCAGTTCTTC. The whole variable domain, remainder taken from reference TRBV5-1 and TRBJ2-1, is KAGVTQTPRYLIKTRGQQVTLSCSPISGHRSVSWYQQTPGQGLQFLFEYFSETQRNKGNFPGRFSGRQFSNSRSEMNVSTLELGDSALYLCASSLPGSYNEQFFGPGTRLTVL.

This clone was detected only a few times. V usage is TRBV11-2 and J usage is TRBJ2-7; possibly TRBD2 for D (7 bases). Germline CDR1 SGHAT, CDR2 FQNNGV. Deletions cut 4 bases from V and 4 bases from J, with 14 bases between. The CDR3 consists of 14 residues. CDR3 coding DNA: TGTGCCAGCAGCTCTTGGCGGGGGCTTTACGAGCAGTACTTC. This encodes CASSSWRGLYEQYF.

This chain connects TRBV9 to TRBJ1-2; the D is unclear. This CDR3 is 12 amino acids long. Germline V gene lookup returns CDR1 SGDLS and CDR2 YYNGEE. Deletions cut 4 bases from V and 7 bases from J, with 11 bases between. The CDR3 loop reads CASSSTSRGYTF. The CDR3 nucleotides are TGTGCCAGCAGCTCGACTTCTCGTGGCTACACCTTC.

The chain is built from TRBV15 and TRBJ1-1, with 10 nucleotides matching TRBD1. This CDR3 has 14 amino acids. The J segment lost 10 bases and the V segment lost 1 base, leaving 6 bases of the junction unmatched. In germline, CDR1 is LNHNV, CDR2 YYDKDF (reference sequence). The CDR3 DNA sequence: TGTGCCACCAGCAGAGGGGGGACAGGGGTTGGAGCTTTCTTT. Its translation is CATSRGGTGVGAFF. The variable domain in full, with the rest retrieved from reference TRBV15 and TRBJ1-1, is DAMVIQNPRYQVTQFGKPVTLSCSQTLNHNVMYWYQQKSSQAPKLLFHYYDKDFNNEADTPDNFQSRRPNTSFCFLDIRSPGLGDTAMYLCATSRGGTGVGAFFGQGTRLTVV.

The chain joins TRBV5-1 to TRBJ1-1, with 9 bases matching TRBD1. The CDR3 totals 13 residues. J gave up 5 bases and V 6 bases, and 5 bases lay outside the gene matches. Germline lookup yields CDR1 SGHRS and CDR2 YFSETQ. The CDR3 nucleotides are TGCGCCAGCACCCTGACAGGGGGGACTGAAGCTTTCTTT. This codes for CASTLTGGTEAFF. Filled out from reference TRBV5-1 and TRBJ1-1, the complete variable domain reads KAGVTQTPRYLIKTRGQQVTLSCSPISGHRSVSWYQQTPGQGLQFLFEYFSETQRNKGNFPGRFSGRQFSNSRSEMNVSTLELGDSALYLCASTLTGGTEAFFGQGTRLTVV.

This rearrangement joins TRBV9 to TRBJ1-2; 8 bases fit TRBD1. V lost 4 bases and J lost 6; bases outside the gene matches: 14. In germline, CDR1 is SGDLS, CDR2 YYNGEE. This CDR3 is built from 16 residues. The CDR3 DNA is TGTGCCAGCAGCCCAACGATCCGGGACAGGTTGGATGGCTACACCTTC. This gives the protein CASSPTIRDRLDGYTF.

This clone was seen once. The rearrangement joins TRBV5-1 to TRBJ1-1; D possibly corresponds to TRBD1 (6 bases). V shed 4 bases and J shed 1 base, with 17 bases lying between them. This CDR3 is 16 amino acids long. CDR1 is SGHRS and CDR2 is YFSETQ in the germline V gene. This chain's CDR3 is CASSPGGGSWNTEAFF. The CDR3 coding sequence is TGCGCCAGCAGCCCTGGGGGGGGCAGCTGGAACACTGAAGCTTTCTTT. The complete variable domain, with remaining parts taken from reference TRBV5-1 and TRBJ1-1, reads KAGVTQTPRYLIKTRGQQVTLSCSPISGHRSVSWYQQTPGQGLQFLFEYFSETQRNKGNFPGRFSGRQFSNSRSEMNVSTLELGDSALYLCASSPGGGSWNTEAFFGQGTRLTVV.

The rearrangement links TRBV7-2 to TRBJ2-3, with 7 bases fitting TRBD2. The CDR3 sequence is 11 residues long. J was trimmed by 14 bases and V by 5 bases; bases with no gene match: 7. Germline V gene data show CDR1 as SGHTA and CDR2 as FQGNSA. CDR3 in DNA: TGTGCCAGCAGCAGCCTAGCGGAGGTGTATTTT. This encodes CASSSLAEVYF. Variable domain in full (rest from reference TRBV7-2 and TRBJ2-3): GAGVSQSPSNKVTEKGKDVELRCDPISGHTALYWYRQSLGQGLEFLIYFQGNSAPDKSGLPSDRFSAERTGGSVSTLTIQRTQQEDSAVYLCASSSLAEVYFGPGTRLTVL.

This clone was detected only a few times. The V call is TRBV15, the J call TRBJ2-4; possible D gene TRBD1, 6 bases. Trimming stripped 4 bases from V and 6 bases from J, with 7 bases between. Germline CDR1 and CDR2: LNHNV and YYDKDF (reference sequence). The CDR3 runs to 12 residues. CDR3 DNA sequence: TGTGCCACCAGCAACAGGGCAAACATTCAGTACTTC. Protein: CATSNRANIQYF.

Comments on this clone: The same CDR3 arises from other DNA sequences in this sample as well. The chain recombines TRBV30 with TRBJ1-5; 8 bases are shared with TRBD1. In germline, CDR1 is GTSNPN, CDR2 SVGIG (reference sequence). V shed 3 bases and J 4 bases; nucleotides not matched to a gene: 2. The CDR3 extends over 13 amino acids. CDR3 DNA sequence: TGTGCCTGGAGCACAGGGGGAAATCAGCCCCAGCATTTT. This gives the protein CAWSTGGNQPQHF.

This chain joins TRBV27 and TRBJ2-2; D may be TRBD1 or TRBD2 (5 bases each). Germline-derived CDR1 and CDR2 are MNHEY and SMNVEV (reference sequence). The CDR3 totals 17 residues. V was cut by 3 bases and J by 0 bases, with 14 bases left in between. DNA for the CDR3: TGTGCCAGCAGTTTCCGGAACTGGGGGACGAACACCGGGGAGCTGTTTTTT. Its protein is CASSFRNWGTNTGELFF.

J is TRBJ1-6 and V is TRBV18, with 9 nucleotides matching TRBD1. Germline assignment: CDR1 KGHSH and CDR2 LQKENI. The CDR3 totals 14 residues. The trim removed 5 bases at V and 8 bases at J, leaving 4 bases unmatched. CDR3 sequence reads: CASSSTGGDSPLHF. In DNA, the CDR3 is TGTGCCAGCTCATCCACAGGGGGCGATTCACCCCTCCACTTT.

V and J are TRBV30 and TRBJ2-3; the D is unclear. The V gene's germline CDR1 is GTSNPN and CDR2 SVGIG (reference sequence). The CDR3 covers 15 residues. Trimming removed 2 bases from V and 0 bases from J, with 12 bases in between. The CDR3: CAWSTIPASTDTQYF. The CDR3 DNA follows: TGTGCCTGGAGTACCATTCCTGCTAGCACAGATACGCAGTATTTT.